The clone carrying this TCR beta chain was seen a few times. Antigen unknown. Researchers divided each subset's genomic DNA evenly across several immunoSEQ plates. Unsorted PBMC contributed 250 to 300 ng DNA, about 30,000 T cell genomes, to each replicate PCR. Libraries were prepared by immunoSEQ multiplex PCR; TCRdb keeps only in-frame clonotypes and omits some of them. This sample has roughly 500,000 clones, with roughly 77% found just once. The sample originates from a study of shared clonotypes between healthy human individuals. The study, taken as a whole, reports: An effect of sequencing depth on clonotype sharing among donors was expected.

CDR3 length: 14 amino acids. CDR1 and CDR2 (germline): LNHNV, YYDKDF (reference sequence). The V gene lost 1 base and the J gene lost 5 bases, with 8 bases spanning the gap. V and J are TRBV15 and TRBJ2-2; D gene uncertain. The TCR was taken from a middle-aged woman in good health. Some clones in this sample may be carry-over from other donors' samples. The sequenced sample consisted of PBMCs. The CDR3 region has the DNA TGTGCCACCAGCAGAGGTCGTTTTACCGGGGAGCTGTTTTTT. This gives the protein CATSRGRFTGELFF.